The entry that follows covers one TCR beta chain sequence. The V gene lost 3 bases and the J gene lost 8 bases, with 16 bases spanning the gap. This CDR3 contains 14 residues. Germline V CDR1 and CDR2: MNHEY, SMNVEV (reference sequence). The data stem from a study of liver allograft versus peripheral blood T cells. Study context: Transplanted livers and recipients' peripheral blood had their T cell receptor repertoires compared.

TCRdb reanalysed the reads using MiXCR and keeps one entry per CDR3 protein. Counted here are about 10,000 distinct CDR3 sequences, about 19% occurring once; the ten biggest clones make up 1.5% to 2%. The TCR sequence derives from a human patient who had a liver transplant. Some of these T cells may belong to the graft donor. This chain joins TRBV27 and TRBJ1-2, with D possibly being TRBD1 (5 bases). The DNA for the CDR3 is TGTGCCAGCAGTTTGAAGGGGACCCAGGGAGGCTACACCTTC. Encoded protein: CASSLKGTQGGYTF.